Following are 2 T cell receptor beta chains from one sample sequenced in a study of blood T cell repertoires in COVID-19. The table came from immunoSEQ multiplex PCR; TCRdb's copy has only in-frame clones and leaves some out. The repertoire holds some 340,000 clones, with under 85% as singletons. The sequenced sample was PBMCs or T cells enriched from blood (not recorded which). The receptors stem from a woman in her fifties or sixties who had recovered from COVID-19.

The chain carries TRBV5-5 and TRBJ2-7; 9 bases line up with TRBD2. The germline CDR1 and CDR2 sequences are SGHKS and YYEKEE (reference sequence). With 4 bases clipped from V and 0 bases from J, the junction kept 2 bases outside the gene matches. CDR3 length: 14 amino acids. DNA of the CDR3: TGTGCCAGCAGCGAGACTAGCGGCTCCTACGAGCAGTACTTC. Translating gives CASSETSGSYEQYF.

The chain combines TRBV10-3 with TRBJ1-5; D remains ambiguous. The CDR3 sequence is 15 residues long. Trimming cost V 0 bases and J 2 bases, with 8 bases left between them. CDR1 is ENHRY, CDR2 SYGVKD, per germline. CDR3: CAISESAGGNQPQHF. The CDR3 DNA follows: TGTGCCATCAGTGAGTCGGCCGGGGGCAATCAGCCCCAGCATTTT.